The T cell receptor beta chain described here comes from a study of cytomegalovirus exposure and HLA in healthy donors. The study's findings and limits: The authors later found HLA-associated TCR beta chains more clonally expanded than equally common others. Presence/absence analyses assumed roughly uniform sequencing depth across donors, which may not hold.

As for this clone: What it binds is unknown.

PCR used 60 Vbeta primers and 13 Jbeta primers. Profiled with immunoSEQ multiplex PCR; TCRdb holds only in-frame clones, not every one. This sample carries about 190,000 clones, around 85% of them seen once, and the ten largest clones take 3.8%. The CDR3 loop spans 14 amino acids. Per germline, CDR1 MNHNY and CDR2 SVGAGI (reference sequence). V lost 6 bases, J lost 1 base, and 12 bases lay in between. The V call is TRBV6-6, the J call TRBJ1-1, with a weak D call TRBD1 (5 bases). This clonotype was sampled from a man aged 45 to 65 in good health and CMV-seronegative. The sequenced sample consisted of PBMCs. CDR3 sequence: CASRPDRTNTEAFF. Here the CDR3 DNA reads TGTGCCAGCAGGCCCGACAGAACGAACACTGAAGCTTTCTTT.